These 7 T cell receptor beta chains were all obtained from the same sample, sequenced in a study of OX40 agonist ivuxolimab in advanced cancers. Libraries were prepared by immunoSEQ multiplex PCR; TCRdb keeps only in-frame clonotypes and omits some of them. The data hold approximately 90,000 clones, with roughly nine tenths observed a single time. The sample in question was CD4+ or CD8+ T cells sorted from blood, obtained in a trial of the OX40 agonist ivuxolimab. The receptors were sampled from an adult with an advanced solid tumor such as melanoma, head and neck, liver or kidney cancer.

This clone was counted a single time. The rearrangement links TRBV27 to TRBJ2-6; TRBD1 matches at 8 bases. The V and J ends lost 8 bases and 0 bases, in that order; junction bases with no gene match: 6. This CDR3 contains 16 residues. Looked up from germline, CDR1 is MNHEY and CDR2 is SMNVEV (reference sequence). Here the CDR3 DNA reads TGTGCCAGCCGACTGGACAGGGTCTCTGGGGCCAACGTCCTGACTTTC. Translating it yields CASRLDRVSGANVLTF. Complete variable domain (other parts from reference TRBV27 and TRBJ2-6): EAQVTQNPRYLITVTGKKLTVTCSQNMNHEYMSWYRQDPGLGLRQIYYSMNVEVTDKGDVPEGYKVSRKEKRNFPLILESPSPNQTSLYFCASRLDRVSGANVLTFGAGSRLTVL.

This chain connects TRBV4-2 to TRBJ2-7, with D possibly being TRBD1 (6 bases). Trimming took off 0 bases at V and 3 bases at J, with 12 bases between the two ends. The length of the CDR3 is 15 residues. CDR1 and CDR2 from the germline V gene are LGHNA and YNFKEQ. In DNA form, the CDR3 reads TGTGCCAGCAGCCAAGAAGGCCAGGGGAGCTACGAGCAGTACTTC. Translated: CASSQEGQGSYEQYF.

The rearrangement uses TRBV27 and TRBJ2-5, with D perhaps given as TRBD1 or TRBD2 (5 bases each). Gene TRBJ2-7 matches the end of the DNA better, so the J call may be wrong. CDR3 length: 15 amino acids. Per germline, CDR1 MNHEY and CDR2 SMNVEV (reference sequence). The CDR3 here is CASSQIAGTNYEQYF. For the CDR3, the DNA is TGTGCCAGCAGCCAAATTGCCGGGACGAACTACGAGCAGTACTTC.

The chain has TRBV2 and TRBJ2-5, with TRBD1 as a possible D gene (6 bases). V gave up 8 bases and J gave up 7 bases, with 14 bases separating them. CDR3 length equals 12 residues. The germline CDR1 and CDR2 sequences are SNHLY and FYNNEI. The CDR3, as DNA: TGTGCCAGCCAGGACAGCAAGAGGACCCAGTACTTC. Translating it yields CASQDSKRTQYF.

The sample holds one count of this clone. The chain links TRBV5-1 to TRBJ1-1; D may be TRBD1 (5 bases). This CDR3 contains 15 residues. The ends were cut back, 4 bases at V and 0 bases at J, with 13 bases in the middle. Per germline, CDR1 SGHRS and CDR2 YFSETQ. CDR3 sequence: CASSLGHSMNTEAFF. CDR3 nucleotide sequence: TGCGCCAGCAGCCTCGGACATTCGATGAACACTGAAGCTTTCTTT.

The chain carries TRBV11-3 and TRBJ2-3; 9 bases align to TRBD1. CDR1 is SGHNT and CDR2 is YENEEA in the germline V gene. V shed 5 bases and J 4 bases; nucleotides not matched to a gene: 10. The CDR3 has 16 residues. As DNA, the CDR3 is TGTGCCAGCAGCCCTGGGACAGGGAGGGTTTCAGATACGCAGTATTTT. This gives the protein CASSPGTGRVSDTQYF.

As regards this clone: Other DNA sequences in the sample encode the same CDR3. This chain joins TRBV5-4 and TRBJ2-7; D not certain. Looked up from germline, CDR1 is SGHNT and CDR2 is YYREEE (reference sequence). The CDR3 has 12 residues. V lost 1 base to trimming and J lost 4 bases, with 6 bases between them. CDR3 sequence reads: CASSLSGYEQYF. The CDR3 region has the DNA TGTGCCAGCAGCTTGTCAGGATACGAGCAGTACTTC.